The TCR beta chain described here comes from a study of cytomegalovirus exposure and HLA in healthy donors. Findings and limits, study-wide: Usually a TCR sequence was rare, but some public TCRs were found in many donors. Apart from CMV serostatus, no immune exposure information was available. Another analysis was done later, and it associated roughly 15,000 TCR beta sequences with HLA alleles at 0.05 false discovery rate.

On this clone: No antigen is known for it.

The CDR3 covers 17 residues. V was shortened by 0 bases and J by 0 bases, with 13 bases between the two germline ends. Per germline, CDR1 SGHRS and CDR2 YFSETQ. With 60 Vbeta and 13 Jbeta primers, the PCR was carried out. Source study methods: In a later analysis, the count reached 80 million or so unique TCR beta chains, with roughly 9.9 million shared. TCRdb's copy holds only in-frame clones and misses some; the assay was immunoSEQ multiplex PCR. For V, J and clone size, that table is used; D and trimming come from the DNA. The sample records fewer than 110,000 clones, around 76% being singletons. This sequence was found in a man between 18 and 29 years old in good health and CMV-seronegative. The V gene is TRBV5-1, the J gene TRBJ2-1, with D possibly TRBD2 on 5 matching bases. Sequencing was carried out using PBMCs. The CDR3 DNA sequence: TGCGCCAGCAGCTTGGCCTCGGGGTGGAGCTCCTACAATGAGCAGTTCTTC. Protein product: CASSLASGWSSYNEQFF.